These 25 T cell receptor beta chains were all obtained from the same sample, sequenced in a study of T cells after yellow fever vaccination (dated by TCRdb to between 2018 and 2020). The treatment or condition label corresponds to: live attenuated yellow fever vaccine strain. The library was made by 5' RACE. The run used an Illumina HiSeq 2500. TCRdb cleaned the public reads at Q25 with fastp, built clones with MiXCR and kept in-frame beta chains. One record per CDR3 amino acid sequence lists the most common genes and DNA. The sample records hundreds of thousands of distinct CDR3 sequences, 13% of which are singletons. The top ten constitute about 14% of the sample. The starting material was PBMCs, obtained on the day of the yellow fever booster vaccination. These receptors were obtained from a man aged 25-45 years who received the YFV17D yellow fever vaccine.

The CDR3 DNA sequence: TGTGCCAGCAGCAGGACTGCCCTCGAGCAGTACTTC. As protein: CASSRTALEQYF. The gene calls are TRBV2 and TRBJ2-7; maybe TRBD2 (5 bases). V lost 6 bases, J lost 6 bases, and 12 bases lay in between. Germline CDR1 SNHLY, CDR2 FYNNEI. This CDR3 has 12 amino acids.

The CDR3, as DNA: TGTGCCAGCTCCCCTTTAGGCAAGGTGGAGCAGTACTTC. This translates into CASSPLGKVEQYF. The chain uses TRBV27 and TRBJ2-7, with D unresolved. The germline CDR1 and CDR2 sequences are MNHEY and SMNVEV (reference sequence). The CDR3 is made up of 13 amino acids. Deletions cut 8 bases from V and 7 bases from J, with 18 bases between.

The genes are TRBV5-1 and TRBJ2-3; 10 bases agree with TRBD2. Losses at the gene ends were 4 bases for V and 1 base for J; bases not matched to a gene: 3. The V gene's germline CDR1 is SGHRS and CDR2 YFSETQ. The CDR3 length is 15 residues. The CDR3 DNA is TGCGCCAGCAGCGAAGGGACTAGCGGCACAGATACGCAGTATTTT. Translation gives CASSEGTSGTDTQYF.

The chain joins TRBV28 to TRBJ2-7; the D call may be TRBD1 or TRBD2 (5 bases each). Trimming pared 1 base from V and 3 bases from J, leaving 13 bases between. Germline V gene lookup returns CDR1 MDHEN and CDR2 SYDVKM. The CDR3 consists of 15 residues. For the CDR3, the DNA is TGTGCCAGCAGTTTATTTTGGGACGAGTACTACGAGCAGTACTTC. Amino acids: CASSLFWDEYYEQYF.

The rearrangement uses TRBV12-3 or TRBV12-4 and TRBJ1-6; tentative D call: TRBD1 (5 bases). The CDR3 sequence is 12 residues long. The V end was cut by 3 bases, the J end by 11 bases, with 8 bases between. The CDR3 sequence is CASSFLGAPLHF. The CDR3 DNA reads as TGTGCCAGCAGTTTTCTGGGGGCACCCCTCCACTTT.

This chain connects TRBV7-2 to TRBJ2-1; possible D gene TRBD2, 5 bases. Germline CDR1 SGHTA, CDR2 FQGNSA. This CDR3 is built from 17 residues. V lost 4 bases, J lost 0 bases, and 16 bases lay in between. CDR3 protein: CASSSERHGVSYNEQFF. For the CDR3, the DNA is TGTGCCAGCAGCTCGGAGCGGCATGGGGTCTCCTACAATGAGCAGTTCTTC.

This clonotype was picked up many times. V and J are TRBV27 and TRBJ2-3, with TRBD2 matching 12 bases. Trimming removed 8 bases from V and 2 bases from J; junction bases left unmatched: 5. Germline CDR1 MNHEY, CDR2 SMNVEV (reference sequence). This CDR3 has 15 amino acids. CDR3 residues: CASGLAGYDTDTQYF. CDR3 nucleotides: TGTGCCAGCGGACTAGCGGGATACGACACAGATACGCAGTATTTT.

This clonotype has only a few counts. The gene calls are TRBV12-5 and TRBJ2-4; 10 bases fit TRBD2. Germline assignment: CDR1 LGHNT and CDR2 FRNRAP. The V segment lost 7 bases and the J segment 8 bases; nucleotides outside the gene matches: 2. The length of the CDR3 is 12 residues. The CDR3 DNA is TGTGCTAGTGCCGGGACTAGCGACATTCAGTACTTC. Protein: CASAGTSDIQYF.

Comment on this clonotype: The conserved closing phenylalanine or tryptophan is absent in this CDR3, likely reflecting a read error. No DNA is shown, since the ends of the CDR3 on it are uncertain; the CDR3 is the one TCRdb lists. V gene TRBV7-8 combines with J gene TRBJ2-3; TRBD2, the table's D call, lacks a check against the DNA. Germline assignment: CDR1 SGHVS and CDR2 FQNEAQ. The CDR3 is made up of 14 amino acids, end residues included. The CDR3 reads CASSLGYVGTSGYL.

The chain carries TRBV29-1 and TRBJ2-5; D is ambiguous. From germline, CDR1 is SQVTM and CDR2 ANQGSEA. With 5 bases removed from V and 2 bases from J, the gap between germline ends came to 9 bases. This CDR3 has 12 amino acids. DNA of the CDR3: TGCAGCGTTCGGAAGGGACAAGAGACCCAGTACTTC. Encoded protein: CSVRKGQETQYF. The full variable domain, in which reference TRBV29-1 and TRBJ2-5 provide the parts outside the CDR3, is SAVISQKPSRDICQRGTSLTIQCQVDSQVTMMFWYRQQPGQSLTLIATANQGSEATYESGFVIDKFPISRPNLTFSTLTVSNMSPEDSSIYLCSVRKGQETQYFGPGTRLLVL.

This clonotype was found a few times. This sequence joins TRBV7-2 and TRBJ2-5; 8 nucleotides agree with TRBD2. The CDR3 is 15 residues long. V was pared by 0 bases and J by 4 bases, with 4 bases of the junction left unmatched. Germline values: CDR1 SGHTA, CDR2 FQGNSA. The CDR3 protein is CASSLAGLVGETQYF. In nucleotides, the CDR3 is TGTGCCAGCAGCTTAGCGGGACTAGTGGGAGAGACCCAGTACTTC.

The chain combines TRBV27 with TRBJ2-3; D remains ambiguous. The CDR3 covers 12 residues. In germline, CDR1 is MNHEY, CDR2 SMNVEV (reference sequence). The germline V and J ends were trimmed by 7 bases and 8 bases, with 13 bases remaining between them. CDR3 residues: CASTLAVGTQYF. CDR3 nucleotide sequence: TGTGCCAGCACCCTGGCAGTCGGTACGCAGTATTTT.

The rearrangement links TRBV12-3 or TRBV12-4 to TRBJ2-1, with D hard to call. Between the trimmed V and J ends, which lost 2 bases and 13 bases, there was a span of 9 bases. This CDR3 spans 11 amino acids. The CDR3 bases are TGTGCCAGCAGTTTATCTGAGGTTCAGTTCTTC. As protein: CASSLSEVQFF.

This clonotype was counted ten times or more. The rearrangement links TRBV24-1 to TRBJ2-1, with a tentative D call TRBD2 (6 bases). Germline loops: CDR1 KGHDR, CDR2 SFDVKD. The ends were cut back, 4 bases at V and 7 bases at J, with 16 bases in the middle. The CDR3 has 15 amino acids. CDR3 DNA sequence: TGTGCCACCAGTGACACCGCCGGGAGAACGAATGAGCAGTTCTTC. It is translated as CATSDTAGRTNEQFF.

There are a few counts of this clonotype. This chain connects TRBV12-5 to TRBJ2-5; 7 bases agree with TRBD2. Trimming took 0 bases from V and 3 from J; bases not matched to a gene: 4. Germline CDR1 LGHNT, CDR2 FRNRAP. The CDR3 contains 15 residues. The CDR3 spells CASGLVRGGKETQYF. CDR3 DNA: TGTGCTAGTGGTTTGGTACGGGGAGGGAAAGAGACCCAGTACTTC.

The genes are TRBV14 and TRBJ2-7, with 8 nucleotides matching TRBD2. The CDR3 runs to 15 residues. V lost 3 bases, J lost 6 bases, and 10 bases stayed unmatched. The V gene's germline CDR1 is SGHDN and CDR2 FVKESK. In nucleotides, the CDR3 is TGTGCCAGCAGCCACTCCGGGACTAGGACTATCGAGCAGTACTTC. Translated, it gives CASSHSGTRTIEQYF.

This chain connects TRBV10-2 to TRBJ2-1; 7 bases map to TRBD2. Germline CDR1 WSHSY, CDR2 SAAADI. The CDR3 contains 12 residues. With V trimmed by 2 bases and J by 10 bases, 2 bases remained unmatched. The CDR3 DNA follows: TGCGCCAGCAGTGAGGCGCGGGGGGAGCAGTTCTTC. Translated, it gives CASSEARGEQFF.

J is TRBJ2-5 and V is TRBV12-3 or TRBV12-4, with 11 bases identical to TRBD2. After removal of 4 bases from V and 5 bases from J, the junction contained 9 bases not matched to a gene. This CDR3 contains 16 residues. DNA for the CDR3: TGTGCCAGCAGTTGGGGCGGACTAGCGGGCGGGGAGACCCAGTACTTC. It codes for CASSWGGLAGGETQYF.

The table lists this clonotype with a few counts. V usage is TRBV6-5 and J usage is TRBJ2-7; 7 bases line up with TRBD2. After removal of 0 bases from V and 5 bases from J, the junction contained 10 bases not matched to a gene. The CDR3 has 16 amino acids. In germline, CDR1 is MNHEY, CDR2 SVGAGI. In DNA, the CDR3 is TGTGCCAGCAGTTACTCTTCGGGGAGGGCCACCAACGAGCAGTACTTC. It is translated as CASSYSSGRATNEQYF.

The chain joins TRBV5-1 to TRBJ2-7; TRBD1 matches 8 bases. CDR1 is SGHRS and CDR2 is YFSETQ in the germline V gene. J gave up 10 bases and V 1 base, and 13 bases lay outside the gene matches. This CDR3 region has 15 residues. CDR3 protein: CASSLSIDRGSLQYF. The DNA for the CDR3 is TGCGCCAGCAGCTTGAGCATAGACAGGGGATCTTTACAGTACTTC.

The rearrangement uses TRBV20-1 and TRBJ2-3, with D possibly being TRBD2 (5 bases). CDR1 and CDR2 (germline): DFQATT, SNEGSKA (reference sequence). Trimming shortened V by 7 bases and J by 0 bases, and 8 bases separated the two germline ends. CDR3 length: 12 amino acids. The CDR3 spells CSGESSTDTQYF. CDR3 sequence (DNA): TGCAGTGGGGAGTCTAGCACAGATACGCAGTATTTT.

This clonotype was seen only a few times. This sequence joins TRBV5-1 and TRBJ2-1, with 8 bases matching TRBD2. CDR3 size: 17 residues. Trimming at V came to 5 bases and at J to 7 bases, leaving 17 bases not matched to a gene. Germline V gene lookup returns CDR1 SGHRS and CDR2 YFSETQ. The CDR3 is CASRPVFLSGSRNEQFF. CDR3 DNA: TGCGCCAGCAGACCGGTCTTTCTGAGCGGGAGTCGGAATGAGCAGTTCTTC.

This chain joins TRBV9 and TRBJ1-5, with 11 bases matching TRBD1. The CDR3 is made up of 15 amino acids. The J segment lost 3 bases and the V segment lost 5 bases, leaving 4 bases of the junction unmatched. Germline V CDR1 and CDR2: SGDLS, YYNGEE. As DNA, the CDR3 is TGTGCCAGCAGTGGGACAGGGGGGAACAATCAGCCCCAGCATTTT. Its translation: CASSGTGGNNQPQHF. Supplemented by reference TRBV9 and TRBJ1-5, the full variable domain reads DSGVTQTPKHLITATGQRVTLRCSPRSGDLSVYWYQQSLDQGLQFLIQYYNGEERAKGNILERFSAQQFPDLHSELNLSSLELGDSALYFCASSGTGGNNQPQHFGDGTRLSIL.

This clonotype has ten or more counts. This chain links TRBV30 with TRBJ2-3, with TRBD2 matching 8 bases. J lost 4 bases, V lost 8 bases, and 5 bases had no gene match. This CDR3 comprises 12 residues. CDR1 and CDR2 (germline): GTSNPN, SVGIG (reference sequence). CDR3 residues: CARGTRADTQYF. The CDR3 nucleotides are TGTGCCCGCGGGACTAGGGCAGATACGCAGTATTTT.

Ten or more counts support this clonotype. This chain joins TRBV12-3 or TRBV12-4 and TRBJ1-2; a weak D match, TRBD1 (5 bases). The CDR3 extends over 13 amino acids. V was pared by 3 bases and J by 6 bases, with 11 bases between. This CDR3 is CASSLVRGDGYTF. CDR3 nucleotides: TGTGCCAGCAGTTTGGTCCGGGGGGATGGCTACACCTTC.